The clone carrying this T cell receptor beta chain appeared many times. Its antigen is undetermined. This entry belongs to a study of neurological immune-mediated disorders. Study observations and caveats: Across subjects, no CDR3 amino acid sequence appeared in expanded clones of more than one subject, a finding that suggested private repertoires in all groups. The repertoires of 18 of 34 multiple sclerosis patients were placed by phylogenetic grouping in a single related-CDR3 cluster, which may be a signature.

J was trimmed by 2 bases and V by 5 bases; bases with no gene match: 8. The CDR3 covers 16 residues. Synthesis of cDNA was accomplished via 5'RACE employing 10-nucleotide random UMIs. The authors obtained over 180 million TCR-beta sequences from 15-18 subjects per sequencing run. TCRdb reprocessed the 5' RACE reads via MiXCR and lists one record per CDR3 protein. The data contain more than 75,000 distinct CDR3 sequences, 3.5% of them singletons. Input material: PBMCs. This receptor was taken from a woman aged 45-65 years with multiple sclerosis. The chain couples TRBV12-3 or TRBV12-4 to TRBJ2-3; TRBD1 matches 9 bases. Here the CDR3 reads CASSPPGTGSTDTQYF. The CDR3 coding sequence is TGTGCCAGCAGTCCCCCCGGGACAGGGTCCACAGATACGCAGTATTTT.